This is a list of T cell receptor beta chains from one sample in a study of regulatory T cells in long-lasting Graves disease. TCRdb re-analysed the multiplex PCR reads in MiXCR, keeping a single row per CDR3 protein. The table includes fewer than 400,000 distinct CDR3 sequences, about 20% detected once. The sequencing used peripheral blood mononuclear cells (PBMCs), collected at new diagnosis, from a patient treated with antithyroid drugs. The receptors derive from a female donor with Graves disease. Each CDR3 is given with its conserved first and last residue. Size is stated for part of the rows, as once, few or many counts, or as a class when the clone is expanded.

TRBV30,few,CAWSVPGGVQYF
TRBV6-2/TRBV6-3,.,CASSSTPGGYTEAFF
TRBV2,many,CASSVRSLAGGYTDTQYF
TRBV28,many,CASRLSTDTQYF
TRBV7-9,many,CASTLTSPNTRGNTIYF
TRBV3-1,many,CASSPQGGYGYTF
TRBV7-9,few,CASSFYWSSGANVLTF
TRBV12-3/TRBV12-4,many,CASSPQGGGDNEQFF
TRBV5-1,few,CASSLVGGAKNIQYF
TRBV12-5,many,CASGLRLGNTEAFF
TRBV27,.,CASSLRVDPYLYNEQFF
TRBV4-1,many,CASSQVQGSANYGYTF
TRBV30,few,CAWSPPFGDRAGYEQYF
TRBV7-9,many,CASSFQSGISYEQYF
TRBV6-2/TRBV6-3,many,CASSYSPSSGSGSYNEQFF
TRBV5-6,many,CASSPLGGQTWGELFF
TRBV11-2,many,CASSLFPGTIRDEQFF
TRBV27,.,CASRMTGTDQCF
TRBV19,many,CASSIRVGYEAFF
TRBV7-2,many,CASSFLNEKLFF
TRBV13,many,CASSPGLNTEAFF
TRBV6-9,many,CASSYRGARGTGELFF
TRBV6-1,many,CASSAPPTKGYYGYTF
TRBV15,.,CAISPGQGWYEQYF
TRBV20-1,.,CSATGGHSPYNEQFF
TRBV5-6,.,CASSLSSDTQYF
TRBV2,many,CASSYLGETEAFF
TRBV5-1,.,CASSLEPPRKTQYF
TRBV5-1,.,CASSPFGGELFF
TRBV2,.,CASKGQGETQYF
TRBV2,many,CASRTSAPTQQYF
TRBV12-3/TRBV12-4,few,CASSPILDTQYF
TRBV2,once,CASSLVRGLPSGANVLTF
TRBV6-1,many,CASREKTGGTLKGYTF
TRBV19,few,CASSVRDPDYSNQPQHF
TRBV27,many,CASSLSTIDTQYF
TRBV15,many,CATRLNRGGTDTQYF
TRBV27,many,CASSLRGGHEQYF
TRBV6-2/TRBV6-3,many,CASSALRGPSTDTQYF
TRBV19,.,CASSIDPIGTQYF
TRBV30,.,CAWSGKRAGVSSGANVLTF
TRBV30,many,CACPGGNYEQYF
TRBV28,.,CASSETRGLAGTDTQYF
TRBV7-9,many,CASSALISVSKDEQYF
TRBV6-2/TRBV6-3,.,CASRLPASLAKNIQYF
TRBV6-1,many,CASSEDNWTGENSPLHF
TRBV7-6,many,CASSLRVAGLSYEQYF
TRBV19,many,CARMRTAPYGYTF
TRBV5-1,many,CASSLGSGGGDTQYF
TRBV28,many,CASSTGARGKLFF